One and the same sample provided the 25 T cell receptor delta chains below, sequenced in a study of Vδ1+ human thymocytes. Study-wide results and caveats: Highly polyclonal TRG and TRD repertoires with Gaussian CDR3 length distributions appeared in thymus.

Sequences come from RNA converted to cDNA by reverse transcription. The CDR3 regions were amplified by multiplex PCR from V-gene primers to a constant-region primer. TCRdb redid the clone calls on the multiplex PCR reads with CATT. This table holds some 23,000 delta-chain clones, over 25% found once. Their target antigens are unknown. Sequenced sample: Vdelta1+ gamma-delta thymocytes from the thymus. As for subset: FACS-sorted CD3+ TCRalphabeta- TCRVdelta1+ TCRVdelta2- thymocytes. The receptors originated from a boy under two years old who had congenital heart surgery.

This clone is judged medium-sized. The V gene is TRDV1, the J gene TRDJ2; the D is unclear. The CDR3 sequence is 16 residues long. V was shortened by 7 bases and J by 1 base, with 16 bases between the two germline ends. CDR1 TSWWSYY and CDR2 QGS come from the germline V gene. As DNA, the CDR3 is TGTGCTCTTGTTGTGGAGTTCCCCTATTTGACAGCACAACTCTTCTTT. It codes for CALVVEFPYLTAQLFF.

This clone was recorded a few times. This rearrangement joins TRDV1 to TRDJ2; 7 bases fit TRDD3. Germline trimming cut 0 bases from V and 1 base from J; bases unmatched to any gene: 5. The CDR3 sequence is 17 residues long. Germline V gives CDR1 TSWWSYY, CDR2 QGS. CDR3 amino acids: CALGELSGYYLTAQLFF. CDR3 in DNA: TGTGCTCTTGGGGAACTGTCGGGATACTATTTGACAGCACAACTCTTCTTT.

This clone was observed once. The rearrangement joins TRDV1 to TRDJ1; no clear D gene. V was trimmed by 4 bases and J by 0 bases, leaving 21 bases between them. This CDR3 is built from 18 residues. Per germline, CDR1 TSWWSYY and CDR2 QGS. The CDR3 is CALGGFIPPNLYTDKLIF. Here the CDR3 DNA reads TGTGCTCTTGGGGGCTTCATCCCCCCGAACCTCTACACCGATAAACTCATCTTT.

Only a few counts were recorded for this clone. V usage is TRDV1 and J usage is TRDJ1; D uncertain. V was shortened by 0 bases and J by 0 bases, with 20 bases between the two germline ends. CDR1 is TSWWSYY, CDR2 QGS, per germline. The CDR3 consists of 19 residues. In DNA, the CDR3 is TGTGCTCTTGGGGAACTTTCTGCATCGCCCGCCGTATACACCGATAAACTCATCTTT. Its protein is CALGELSASPAVYTDKLIF.

This rearrangement joins TRDV2 to TRDJ3; 10 bases map to TRDD3. Germline V CDR1 and CDR2: GEAIGNYY, EKD. This CDR3 comprises 19 residues. With 8 bases clipped from V and 1 base from J, the junction kept 13 bases outside the gene matches. The CDR3 here is CASELGDLRSSWDTRQMFF. The CDR3 bases are TGTGCCTCGGAACTGGGGGATCTACGTAGTTCCTGGGACACCCGACAGATGTTTTTC.

The genes are TRDV1 and TRDJ1; TRDD3 is a possible D gene (5 bases). Trimming stripped 4 bases from V and 1 base from J, with 16 bases between. Germline CDR1 reads TSWWSYY; CDR2 reads QGS. This CDR3 is built from 16 residues. The CDR3 loop is CALGGYRGSLTDKLIF. CDR3 nucleotide sequence: TGTGCTCTTGGGGGATACCGGGGCTCTCTCACCGATAAACTCATCTTT.

This clone was counted between two and nine times. V usage is TRDV1 and J usage is TRDJ1, with D perhaps TRDD3 (9 bases). CDR3 length: 24 amino acids. Trimming cost V 1 base and J 0 bases, with 36 bases left between them. The germline CDR1 and CDR2 sequences are TSWWSYY and QGS. Here the CDR3 reads CALGEPTPGLPSTGGPVYTDKLIF. DNA for the CDR3: TGTGCTCTTGGGGAACCAACCCCCGGCCTTCCTAGTACTGGGGGACCGGTGTACACCGATAAACTCATCTTT.

The chain employs TRDV1 and TRDJ1; D not resolved. V lost 0 bases and J 0 bases, leaving 17 bases between the germline ends. Germline loops: CDR1 TSWWSYY, CDR2 QGS. This CDR3 has 18 amino acids. CDR3 residues: CALGELAPYTLYTDKLIF. The CDR3 DNA is TGTGCTCTTGGGGAACTAGCTCCCTATACTCTCTACACCGATAAACTCATCTTT.

The chain recombines TRDV1 with TRDJ1; 12 nucleotides match TRDD3. V lost 5 bases and J lost 0; bases outside the gene matches: 16. Germline CDR1 and CDR2: TSWWSYY and QGS. The CDR3 runs to 20 residues. CDR3 bases: TGTGCTCTTGGGAAAAGGACTGGGGGATACCTTAAACGGTACACCGATAAACTCATCTTT. Its translation is CALGKRTGGYLKRYTDKLIF.

As for this clone: This may be a read error, as it is one base from a much larger clone. Other DNA sequences in this specimen translate into the identical CDR3. This sequence joins TRDV1 and TRDJ1; D ambiguous. This CDR3 spans 15 amino acids. Looked up from germline, CDR1 is TSWWSYY and CDR2 is QGS. With 0 bases removed from V and 8 bases from J, the gap between germline ends came to 16 bases. CDR3 sequence reads: CALGELGLGPPKLIF. CDR3 DNA: TGTGCTCTTGGGGAACTAGGTCTAGGCCCGCCCAAACTCATCTTT.

As for this clone: The junction does not match germline at one end; this may be a read error. The chain combines TRDV1 with TRDJ1; the D gene is possibly TRDD3 (5 bases). CDR1 and CDR2 (germline): TSWWSYY, QGS. The CDR3 is 14 residues long. CDR3 amino acids: CAVGERFYPGKLIF. CDR3 in DNA: TGTGCTGTTGGGGAACGCTTTTACCCGGGTAAACTCATCTTT.

This clone was observed a handful of times. Different DNA sequences within this sample yield the same CDR3. The V gene is TRDV1, the J gene TRDJ1, with 13 bases matching TRDD3. Germline V lookup: CDR1 TSWWSYY, CDR2 QGS. CDR3 size: 21 residues. The V segment lost 0 bases and the J segment 2 bases; nucleotides outside the gene matches: 15. CDR3 bases: TGTGCTCTTGGGGAACTACCCTTCCAATACTGGGGGATACGGGGGACCGATAAACTCATCTTT. Its protein product is CALGELPFQYWGIRGTDKLIF.

The rearrangement links TRDV1 to TRDJ1; 9 nucleotides agree with TRDD3. The V gene's germline CDR1 is TSWWSYY and CDR2 QGS. This CDR3 has 19 residues. With V trimmed by 3 bases and J by 3 bases, 17 bases remained unmatched. CDR3 sequence (DNA): TGTGCTCTTGGGGACCCTCCGACGCCTGGGGGATGTCCCCCCGATAAACTCATCTTT. This gives the protein CALGDPPTPGGCPPDKLIF.

A single count supports this clone. Other DNA sequences in the same sample also yield this CDR3. The chain joins TRDV1 to TRDJ1, with 8 bases fitting TRDD3. Germline loops: CDR1 TSWWSYY, CDR2 QGS. The CDR3 runs to 18 residues. Losses at the gene ends were 2 bases for V and 4 bases for J; bases not matched to a gene: 15. In DNA form, the CDR3 reads TGTGCTCTTGGGGAAATCGTGGCCCCCGTGGGGGATGTCGATAAACTCATCTTT. As protein: CALGEIVAPVGDVDKLIF.

This clone has just a few counts. The same CDR3 is also encoded by other DNA sequences in this sample. The chain uses TRDV1 and TRDJ1, with 7 positions matching TRDD3. The CDR3 covers 18 residues. V lost 0 bases to trimming and J lost 7 bases; unmatched junction nucleotides: 17. Germline V CDR1 and CDR2: TSWWSYY, QGS. CDR3 protein: CALGELPLLSEDTRKLIF. As DNA, the CDR3 is TGTGCTCTTGGGGAACTCCCCCTACTTAGTGAGGATACGCGTAAACTCATCTTT.

This chain uses TRDV1 with TRDJ1, with TRDD3 identical over 13 bases. In germline, CDR1 is TSWWSYY, CDR2 QGS. J was trimmed by 6 bases and V by 1 base; bases with no gene match: 26. CDR3 size: 23 residues. The CDR3 region has the DNA TGTGCTCTTGGGGAACGGCCCTGGTCGGCGCCCTTTACTGGGGGATACGCATCTCATAAACTCATCTTT. The encoded protein is CALGERPWSAPFTGGYASHKLIF.

This clone was recorded a few times. V and J are TRDV1 and TRDJ1; D may match TRDD2 or TRDD3 (6 bases each). Per the germline V gene, CDR1 is TSWWSYY and CDR2 is QGS. The CDR3 is made up of 19 amino acids. V was clipped by 5 bases and J by 4 bases, with 29 bases between them. In DNA, the CDR3 is TGTGCTCTTGGGTCAACAAAGGGATTCCTAGGCTGGGGCCACGATAAACTCATCTTT. This encodes CALGSTKGFLGWGHDKLIF.

The chain is built from TRDV1 and TRDJ1; D could derive from TRDD2 or TRDD3 (8 bases each). The V gene lost 8 bases and the J gene lost 8 bases, with 27 bases spanning the gap. CDR3 size: 16 residues. CDR1 and CDR2 from the germline V gene are TSWWSYY and QGS. CDR3 sequence: CALKSLPNRTGGKLIF. The CDR3 coding sequence is TGTGCTCTTAAGTCCCTTCCTAACCGTACTGGGGGGAAACTCATCTTT.

The chain carries TRDV1 and TRDJ1; TRDD2 matches 7 bases. V lost 2 bases, J lost 3 bases, and 12 bases stayed unmatched. The CDR3 covers 17 residues. Germline CDR1 and CDR2: TSWWSYY and QGS. CDR3 protein: CALGETLSYGGPDKLIF. In nucleotides, the CDR3 is TGTGCTCTTGGGGAAACCCTTTCCTACGGGGGGCCCGATAAACTCATCTTT.

The gene calls are TRDV1 and TRDJ1; 10 bases align to TRDD3. This CDR3 is built from 20 residues. Germline loops: CDR1 TSWWSYY, CDR2 QGS. The junction had 23 bases not matched to a gene; V was cut back by 4 bases and J by 6 bases. CDR3 coding DNA: TGTGCTCTTGGGGGATGGCCTTCCTATATGCTGGGGGATAGTTTACATAAACTCATCTTT. Amino acid sequence: CALGGWPSYMLGDSLHKLIF.

The sample holds a few counts of this clone. The chain links TRDV1 to TRDJ1; 8 nucleotides match TRDD3. CDR1 and CDR2 (germline): TSWWSYY, QGS. V lost 4 bases, J lost 5 bases, and 9 bases stayed unmatched. The CDR3 sequence is 15 residues long. The CDR3 reads CALGGLGGACDKLIF. The DNA of the CDR3 is TGTGCTCTTGGGGGACTGGGGGGGGCGTGTGATAAACTCATCTTT.

The chain carries TRDV1 and TRDJ1, with a tentative D call TRDD3 (5 bases). This CDR3 spans 18 amino acids. V was shortened by 5 bases and J by 4 bases, with 26 bases between the two germline ends. Germline V gene lookup returns CDR1 TSWWSYY and CDR2 QGS. The CDR3 sequence: CALGCFGPRARGVDKLIF. The DNA for the CDR3 is TGTGCTCTTGGGTGCTTCGGACCCCGTGCAAGGGGGGTCGATAAACTCATCTTT.

This clone is medium-sized (0.01 to 0.1%) within its sample. V is TRDV2 and J is TRDJ1; 9 nucleotides match TRDD3. Germline assignment: CDR1 GEAIGNYY and CDR2 EKD. V was pared by 7 bases and J by 2 bases, with 10 bases of the junction left unmatched. The CDR3 has 15 residues. CDR3 in DNA: TGTGCCTGGCCCCGGGGGGATACTTCGACCGATAAACTCATCTTT. It codes for CAWPRGDTSTDKLIF.

The chain joins TRDV1 to TRDJ1; 8 nucleotides match TRDD3. This CDR3 comprises 18 residues. V dropped 2 bases and J dropped 11; count of bases not matched to a gene: 22. Per germline, CDR1 TSWWSYY and CDR2 QGS. CDR3 residues: CALGECLRGIRHTDHLIF. DNA of the CDR3: TGTGCTCTTGGGGAATGTCTTCGTGGGATACGGCACACCGATCACCTCATCTTT.

To note about this clone: With a much larger clone just one base away, this may be a read error. This chain joins TRDV1 and TRDJ1; 8 positions agree with TRDD3. The J segment lost 1 base and the V segment lost 4 bases, leaving 20 bases of the junction unmatched. The germline V gene encodes CDR1 TSWWSYY and CDR2 QGS. The CDR3 is made up of 20 amino acids. CDR3 in DNA: TGTGCTCTTGGGGCCAATTCGTACTGGGGGCTGTTCGGTTTCACCGATAAACTCATCTTT. Translation gives CALGANSYWGLFGFTDKLIF.